This T cell receptor beta chain is from a study of T cell repertoires in cytomegalovirus infection. About the research overall: Indications came from public TCR beta signatures; they pointed to CMV infection and to a matching HLA type.

About this clonotype: Its antigen remains unknown.

Study-level points and caveats: What dominated the ex vivo response were HLA-C-restricted CMV-specific TCR beta clonotypes. Pooled public TCR beta family frequency picked out CMV carriers with the relevant HLA.

One entry per CDR3 protein, called by TCRdb with MiXCR from the reads. The repertoire holds tens of thousands of distinct CDR3 sequences, with about a third as singletons. The sequence was obtained from a human donor in good health (CMV status not recorded). Some clones in this sample may be carry-over from other donors' samples. The sequenced sample consisted of PBMCs, sequenced either directly or after in vitro stimulation (not recorded which).

The CDR3 nucleotides are TGTGCCATCAGTGAGTACACTGAAGCTTTCTTT. Its translation: CAISEYTEAFF. The chain carries TRBV10-3 and TRBJ1-1; D remains ambiguous. CDR1 and CDR2 from the germline V gene are ENHRY and SYGVKD. V was trimmed by 1 base and J by 3 bases, leaving 0 bases between them. This CDR3 has 11 residues.